This T cell receptor beta chain is from a study of response to subunit inactivated influenza vaccine. Study-wide findings and caveats: T cells newly recruited by each seasonal influenza vaccination are few, the authors suggested.

About this clonotype: Its specificity is unknown.

Looked up from germline, CDR1 is SQVTM and CDR2 is ANQGSEA. The CDR3 spans 13 residues. V was clipped by 2 bases and J by 4 bases, with 8 bases between them. A single record per CDR3 protein comes from TCRdb applying MiXCR to the RT-PCR reads. The sample lists around 650,000 distinct CDR3 sequences, roughly 14% occurring once. This receptor was taken from a man between 45 and 60 years old who received an inactivated influenza vaccine. The gene calls are TRBV29-1 and TRBJ1-4; D gene unclear. The source material was PBMCs from blood, sampled 12 days after vaccination. DNA for the CDR3: TGCAGCGTTGAACTCCCAGATAATGAAAAACTGTTTTTT. Its translation: CSVELPDNEKLFF.